Below, one TCR beta chain is given with its context. These data come from a study of regulatory T cells in long-lasting Graves disease. Time point denoted: persistent/refractory GD, antithyroid drugs over 5 years with positive TRAb. PBMC-derived RNA was used for the TCR library. CDR1 and CDR2 (germline): SQVTM, ANQGSEA. V shed 4 bases and J shed 0 bases, with 9 bases lying between them. The CDR3 length is 13 residues. Arm-PCR of CDR3 regions and iRepertoire HTBI primers were the basis on which TCR beta libraries were built. Via MiXCR, TCRdb re-called the multiplex PCR reads, giving one row per CDR3 protein. The table has about 470,000 distinct CDR3 sequences, around 20% seen once.

The sequences come from peripheral blood mononuclear cells (PBMCs), collected when the disease was refractory, from a patient treated with antithyroid drugs. The sequence was collected from a female donor with Graves disease. The V call is TRBV29-1, the J call TRBJ1-2; a weak D match, TRBD1 (5 bases). The CDR3 protein is CSVGGAANYGYTF. The CDR3 bases are TGCAGCGTTGGTGGGGCCGCTAACTATGGCTACACCTTC. Based on the CDR3 plus reference TRBV29-1 and TRBJ1-2, the full variable domain is SAVISQKPSRDICQRGTSLTIQCQVDSQVTMMFWYRQQPGQSLTLIATANQGSEATYESGFVIDKFPISRPNLTFSTLTVSNMSPEDSSIYLCSVGGAANYGYTFGSGTRLTVV.